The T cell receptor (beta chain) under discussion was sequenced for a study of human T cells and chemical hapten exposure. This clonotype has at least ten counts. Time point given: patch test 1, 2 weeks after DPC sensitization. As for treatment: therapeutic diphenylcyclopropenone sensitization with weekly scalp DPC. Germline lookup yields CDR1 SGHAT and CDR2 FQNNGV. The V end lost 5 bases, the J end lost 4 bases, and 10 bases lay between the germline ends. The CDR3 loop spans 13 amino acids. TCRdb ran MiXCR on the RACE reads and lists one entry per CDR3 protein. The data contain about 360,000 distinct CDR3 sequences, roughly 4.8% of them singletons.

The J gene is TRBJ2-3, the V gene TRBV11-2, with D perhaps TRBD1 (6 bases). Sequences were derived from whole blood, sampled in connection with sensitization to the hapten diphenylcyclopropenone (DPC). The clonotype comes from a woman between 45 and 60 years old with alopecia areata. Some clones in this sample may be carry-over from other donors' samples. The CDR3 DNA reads TGTGCCAGCAGCGCCGGGACACCAGATACGCAGTATTTT. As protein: CASSAGTPDTQYF.